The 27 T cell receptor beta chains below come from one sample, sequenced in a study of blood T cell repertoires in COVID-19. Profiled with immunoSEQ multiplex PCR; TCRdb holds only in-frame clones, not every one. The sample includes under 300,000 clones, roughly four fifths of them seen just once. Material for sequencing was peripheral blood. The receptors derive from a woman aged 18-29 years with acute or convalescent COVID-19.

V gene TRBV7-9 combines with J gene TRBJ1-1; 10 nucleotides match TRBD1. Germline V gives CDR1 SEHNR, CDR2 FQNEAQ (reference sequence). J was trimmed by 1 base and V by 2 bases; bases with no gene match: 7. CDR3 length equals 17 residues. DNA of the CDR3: TGTGCCAGCAGCTTATTCGACAGGGGGCCCCCGAACACTGAAGCTTTCTTT. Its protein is CASSLFDRGPPNTEAFF.

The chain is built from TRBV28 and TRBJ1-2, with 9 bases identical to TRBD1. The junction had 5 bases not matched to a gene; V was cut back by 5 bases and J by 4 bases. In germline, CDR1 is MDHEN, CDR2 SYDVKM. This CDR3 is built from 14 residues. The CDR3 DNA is TGTGCCAGCAGTCCTGGACAGGGGACCTATGGCTACACCTTC. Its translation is CASSPGQGTYGYTF.

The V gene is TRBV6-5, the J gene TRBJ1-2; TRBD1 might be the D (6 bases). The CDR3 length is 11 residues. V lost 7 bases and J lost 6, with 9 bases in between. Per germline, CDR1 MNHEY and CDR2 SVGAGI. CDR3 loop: CASINRDGYTF. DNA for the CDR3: TGTGCCAGCATAAACAGGGATGGCTACACCTTC.

The CDR3 DNA reads as TGTGCCAGCAGCCAAGGCAGGGCTAGCGGGACGACTTACAATGAGCAGTTCTTC. It translates to CASSQGRASGTTYNEQFF. This chain links TRBV4-2 with TRBJ2-1; TRBD2 agrees at 9 bases. Germline assignment: CDR1 LGHNA and CDR2 YNFKEQ. The CDR3 runs 18 residues. V lost 1 base to trimming and J lost 4 bases; unmatched junction nucleotides: 11.

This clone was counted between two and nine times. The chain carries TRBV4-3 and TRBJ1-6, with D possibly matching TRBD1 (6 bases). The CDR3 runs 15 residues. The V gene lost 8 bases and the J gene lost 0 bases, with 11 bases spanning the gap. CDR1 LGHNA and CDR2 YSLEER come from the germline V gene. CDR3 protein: CASGIQGSYNSPLHF. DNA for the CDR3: TGCGCCAGCGGAATACAGGGCTCCTATAATTCACCCCTCCACTTT.

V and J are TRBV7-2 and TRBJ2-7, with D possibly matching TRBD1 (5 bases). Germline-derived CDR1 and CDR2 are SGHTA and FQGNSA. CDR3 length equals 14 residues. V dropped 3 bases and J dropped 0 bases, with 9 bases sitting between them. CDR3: CASSFQGFSYEQYF. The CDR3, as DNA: TGTGCCAGCAGCTTTCAGGGTTTCTCCTACGAGCAGTACTTC.

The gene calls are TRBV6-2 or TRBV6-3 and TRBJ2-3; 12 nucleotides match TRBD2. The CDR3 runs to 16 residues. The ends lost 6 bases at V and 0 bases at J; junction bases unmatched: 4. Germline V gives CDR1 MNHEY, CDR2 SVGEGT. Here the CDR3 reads CASSGTSGRSTDTQYF. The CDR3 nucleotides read TGTGCCAGCAGCGGGACTAGCGGGCGTAGCACAGATACGCAGTATTTT.

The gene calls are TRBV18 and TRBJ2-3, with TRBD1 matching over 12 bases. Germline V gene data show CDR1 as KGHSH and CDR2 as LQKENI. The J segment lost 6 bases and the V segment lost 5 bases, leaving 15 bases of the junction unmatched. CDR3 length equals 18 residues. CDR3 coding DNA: TGTGCCAGCTCAACCGGGACAGGGGGCTGGGGTCTACAGGATACGCAGTATTTT. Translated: CASSTGTGGWGLQDTQYF.

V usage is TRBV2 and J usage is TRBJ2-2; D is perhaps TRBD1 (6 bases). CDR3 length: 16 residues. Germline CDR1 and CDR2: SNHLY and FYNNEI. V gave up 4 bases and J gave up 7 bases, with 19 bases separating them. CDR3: CASSVRRGLLGGELFF. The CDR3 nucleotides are TGTGCCAGCAGTGTTCGCAGGGGTCTTTTGGGCGGGGAGCTGTTTTTT.

The CDR3 sequence is CASSLRTGRGYTF. CDR3 nucleotide sequence: TGTGCCAGCAGCCTCCGGACAGGGAGGGGCTACACCTTC. The chain carries TRBV28 and TRBJ1-2, with TRBD1 matching over 8 bases. Per the germline V gene, CDR1 is MDHEN and CDR2 is SYDVKM. The trim removed 6 bases at V and 8 bases at J, leaving 8 bases unmatched. This CDR3 is built from 13 residues.

CDR3 nucleotides: TGTGCCAGCAGCCCAAACAGGGTACCACCCTACGAGCAGTACTTC. Its translation: CASSPNRVPPYEQYF. J is TRBJ2-7 and V is TRBV7-2, with TRBD1 as a possible D gene (6 bases). V gave up 5 bases and J gave up 2 bases, with 16 bases separating them. CDR3 length: 15 amino acids. Per the germline V gene, CDR1 is SGHTA and CDR2 is FQGNSA.

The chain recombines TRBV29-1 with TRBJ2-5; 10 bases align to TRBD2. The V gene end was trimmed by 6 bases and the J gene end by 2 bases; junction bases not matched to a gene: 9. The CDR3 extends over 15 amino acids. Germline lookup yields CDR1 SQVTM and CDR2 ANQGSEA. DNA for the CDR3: TGCAGCGTACCGGGACTAGCGACTCCGCAAGAGACCCAGTACTTC. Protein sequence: CSVPGLATPQETQYF. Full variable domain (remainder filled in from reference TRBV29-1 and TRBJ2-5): SAVISQKPSRDICQRGTSLTIQCQVDSQVTMMFWYRQQPGQSLTLIATANQGSEATYESGFVIDKFPISRPNLTFSTLTVSNMSPEDSSIYLCSVPGLATPQETQYFGPGTRLLVL.

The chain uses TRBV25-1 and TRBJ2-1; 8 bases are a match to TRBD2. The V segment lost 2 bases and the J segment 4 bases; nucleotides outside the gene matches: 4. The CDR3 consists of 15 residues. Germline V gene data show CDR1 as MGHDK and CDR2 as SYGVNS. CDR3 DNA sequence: TGTGCCAGCAGTGAACCGGGAGGGGGGTACAATGAGCAGTTCTTC. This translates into CASSEPGGGYNEQFF.

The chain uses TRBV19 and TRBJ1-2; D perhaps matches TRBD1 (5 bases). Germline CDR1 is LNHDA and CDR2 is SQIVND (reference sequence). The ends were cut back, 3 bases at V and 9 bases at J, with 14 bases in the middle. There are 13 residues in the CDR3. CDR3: CASSMTAPRRYTF. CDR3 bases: TGTGCCAGTAGTATGACAGCCCCCCGACGCTACACCTTC. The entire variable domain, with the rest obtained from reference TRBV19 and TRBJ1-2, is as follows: DGGITQSPKYLFRKEGQNVTLSCEQNLNHDAMYWYRQDPGQGLRLIYYSQIVNDFQKGDIAEGYSVSREKKESFPLTVTSAQKNPTAFYLCASSMTAPRRYTFGSGTRLTVV.

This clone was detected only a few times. DNA for the CDR3: TGTGCCAGCAGCCGGGGGACAGGGAGCTCCTACGAGCAGTACTTC. This translates into CASSRGTGSSYEQYF. V gene TRBV3-1 (or the pseudogene TRBV3-2) combines with J gene TRBJ2-7, with 9 bases aligning to TRBD1. Germline V gene lookup returns CDR1 LGHDT and CDR2 YNNKEL (reference sequence). Germline trimming cut 4 bases from V and 0 bases from J; bases unmatched to any gene: 4. The CDR3 contains 15 residues.

The DNA for the CDR3 is TGTGCCTGGGCTCGCTCGATGGGACAGGGACCTTCCCCCCTCCACTTT. Translating it yields CAWARSMGQGPSPLHF. The chain couples TRBV30 to TRBJ1-6; 9 nucleotides match TRBD1. Germline CDR1 GTSNPN, CDR2 SVGIG (reference sequence). V was pared by 5 bases and J by 13 bases, with 18 bases of the junction left unmatched. The CDR3 runs to 16 residues.

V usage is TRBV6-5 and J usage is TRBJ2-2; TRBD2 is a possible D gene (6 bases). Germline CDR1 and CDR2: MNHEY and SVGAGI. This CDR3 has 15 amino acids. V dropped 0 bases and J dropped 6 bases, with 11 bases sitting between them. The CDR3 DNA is TGTGCCAGCAGTTACTCGGGGGAGGTGGCCGGGGAGCTGTTTTTT. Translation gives CASSYSGEVAGELFF.

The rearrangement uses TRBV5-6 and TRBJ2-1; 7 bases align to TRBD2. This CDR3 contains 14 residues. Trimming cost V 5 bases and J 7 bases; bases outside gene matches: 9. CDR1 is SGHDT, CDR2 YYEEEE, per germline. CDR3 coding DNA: TGTGCCAGCAGGATGATCGGGACTATAAATGAGCAGTTCTTC. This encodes CASRMIGTINEQFF.

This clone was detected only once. The CDR3 protein is CASSLSGKETQYF. CDR3 bases: TGTGCCAGCAGCTTAAGCGGAAAAGAGACCCAGTACTTC. This chain connects TRBV7-6 to TRBJ2-5; a weak D match, TRBD2 (5 bases). Germline CDR1 and CDR2: SGHVS and FNYEAQ. The V end lost 2 bases, the J end lost 3 bases, and 7 bases lay between the germline ends. The CDR3 totals 13 residues.

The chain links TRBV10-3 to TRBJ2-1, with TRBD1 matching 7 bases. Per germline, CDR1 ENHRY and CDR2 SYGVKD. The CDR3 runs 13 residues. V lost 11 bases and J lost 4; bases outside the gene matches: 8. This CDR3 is CASGQWSYNEQFF. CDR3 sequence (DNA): TGTGCCTCGGGACAGTGGTCTTACAATGAGCAGTTCTTC.

The CDR3 nucleotides read TGCGCCAGCAGCCAAACAACCGCTAACTATGGCTACACCTTC. Protein: CASSQTTANYGYTF. The chain recombines TRBV4-3 with TRBJ1-2; no clear D. Trimming cost V 2 bases and J 0 bases, with 7 bases left between them. Germline V gene data show CDR1 as LGHNA and CDR2 as YSLEER. This CDR3 contains 14 residues.

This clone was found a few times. Here the CDR3 DNA reads TGCGCCAGCAGCTCGCTAGCGGGAGCCTACGAGCAGTACTTC. Its protein product is CASSSLAGAYEQYF. J is TRBJ2-7 and V is TRBV5-1; 10 positions agree with TRBD2. V was clipped by 3 bases and J by 2 bases; unmatched bases: 2. Germline V lookup: CDR1 SGHRS, CDR2 YFSETQ. The CDR3 runs 14 residues.

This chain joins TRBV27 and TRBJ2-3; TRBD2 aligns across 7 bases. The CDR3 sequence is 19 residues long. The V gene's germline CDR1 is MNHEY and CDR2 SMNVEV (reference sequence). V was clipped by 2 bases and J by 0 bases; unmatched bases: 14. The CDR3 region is CASSLGRRASGPSTDTQYF. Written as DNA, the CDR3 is TGTGCCAGCAGTTTAGGGCGGAGGGCTAGCGGCCCTAGCACAGATACGCAGTATTTT.

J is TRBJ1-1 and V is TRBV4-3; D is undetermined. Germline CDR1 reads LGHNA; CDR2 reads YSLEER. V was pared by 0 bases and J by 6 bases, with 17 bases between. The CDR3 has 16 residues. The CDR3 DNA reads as TGCGCCAGCAGCCAAGATCCGTCGGATTTTCGGGCTGAAGCTTTCTTT. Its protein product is CASSQDPSDFRAEAFF.

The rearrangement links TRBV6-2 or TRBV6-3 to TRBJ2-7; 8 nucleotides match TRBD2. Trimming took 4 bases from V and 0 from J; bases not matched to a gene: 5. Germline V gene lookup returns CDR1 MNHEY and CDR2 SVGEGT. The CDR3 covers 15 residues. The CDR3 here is CASSSGGAISYEQYF. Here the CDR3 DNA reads TGTGCCAGCAGTTCCGGGGGGGCCATCTCCTACGAGCAGTACTTC.

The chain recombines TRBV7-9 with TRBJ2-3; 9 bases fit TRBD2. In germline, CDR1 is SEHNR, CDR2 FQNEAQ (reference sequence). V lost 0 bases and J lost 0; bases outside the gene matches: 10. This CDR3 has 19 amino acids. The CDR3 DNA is TGTGCCAGCAGCTTAGCTCGGTCCAGCGGGAGGCGAAGCACAGATACGCAGTATTTT. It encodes CASSLARSSGRRSTDTQYF.

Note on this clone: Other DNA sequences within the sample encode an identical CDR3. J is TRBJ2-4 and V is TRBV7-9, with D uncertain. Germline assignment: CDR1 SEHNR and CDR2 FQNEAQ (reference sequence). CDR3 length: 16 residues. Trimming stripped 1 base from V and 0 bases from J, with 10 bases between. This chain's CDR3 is CASSLGGVVAKNIQYF. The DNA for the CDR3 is TGTGCCAGCAGCTTAGGAGGCGTAGTAGCCAAAAACATTCAGTACTTC.